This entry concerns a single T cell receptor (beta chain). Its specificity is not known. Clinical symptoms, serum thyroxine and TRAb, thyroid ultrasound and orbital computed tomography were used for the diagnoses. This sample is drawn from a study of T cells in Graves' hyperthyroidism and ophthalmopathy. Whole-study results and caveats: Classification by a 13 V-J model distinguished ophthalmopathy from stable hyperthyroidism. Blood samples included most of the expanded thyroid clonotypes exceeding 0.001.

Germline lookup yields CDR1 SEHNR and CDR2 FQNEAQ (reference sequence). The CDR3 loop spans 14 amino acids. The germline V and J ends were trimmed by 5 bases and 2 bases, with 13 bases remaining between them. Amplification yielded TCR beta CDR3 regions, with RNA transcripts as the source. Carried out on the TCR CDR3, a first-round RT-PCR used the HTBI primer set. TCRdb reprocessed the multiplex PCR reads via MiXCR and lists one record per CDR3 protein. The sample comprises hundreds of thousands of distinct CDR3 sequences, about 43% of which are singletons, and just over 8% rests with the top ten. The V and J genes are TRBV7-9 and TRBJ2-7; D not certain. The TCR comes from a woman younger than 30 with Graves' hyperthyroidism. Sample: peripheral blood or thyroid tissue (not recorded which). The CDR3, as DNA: TGTGCCAGCAGCCAAGATCAGGCAACCTACGAGCAGTACTTC. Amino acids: CASSQDQATYEQYF.